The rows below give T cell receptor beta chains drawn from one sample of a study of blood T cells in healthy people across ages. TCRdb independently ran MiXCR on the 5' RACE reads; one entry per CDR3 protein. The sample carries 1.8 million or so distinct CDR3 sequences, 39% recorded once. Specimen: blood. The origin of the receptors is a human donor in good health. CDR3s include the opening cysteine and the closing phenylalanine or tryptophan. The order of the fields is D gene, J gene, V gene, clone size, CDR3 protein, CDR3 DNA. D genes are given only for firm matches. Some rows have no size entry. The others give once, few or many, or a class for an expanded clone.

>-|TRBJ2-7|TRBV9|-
CAPRGGGLEQYF
TGTGCCCCCAGGGGAGGGGGGCTTGAGCAGTACTTC
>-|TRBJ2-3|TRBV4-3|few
CASSPSHGDTQYF
TGCGCCAGCAGCCCGTCACACGGGGATACGCAGTATTTT
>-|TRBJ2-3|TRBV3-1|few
CASSQDQRSTDTQYF
TGTGCCAGCAGCCAAGATCAGCGGAGCACAGATACGCAGTATTTT
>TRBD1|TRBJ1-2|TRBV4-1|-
CASSQISTQGARGYTF
TGCGCCAGCAGCCAGATAAGCACGCAGGGGGCTCGAGGCTACACCTTC
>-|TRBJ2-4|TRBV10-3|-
CAISESGMRGGLHERYF
TGTGCCATCAGTGAGTCGGGGATGAGGGGGGGCCTCCACGAGCGGTACTTC
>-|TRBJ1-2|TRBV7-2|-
CASSLWGLHYGYTF
TGTGCCAGCAGCTTGTGGGGTTTGCACTATGGCTACACCTTC
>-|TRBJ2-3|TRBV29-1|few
CSVAGTTFSTDTQYF
TGCAGCGTTGCCGGGACAACCTTTAGCACAGATACGCAGTATTTT
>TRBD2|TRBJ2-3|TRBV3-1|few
CASSQEIPGLPTITDTQYF
TGTGCCAGCAGCCAAGAGATTCCGGGACTACCAACTATCACAGATACGCAGTATTTT
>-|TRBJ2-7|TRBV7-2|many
CASSLVSGGTSYEQYF
TGTGCCAGCAGCTTAGTGTCGGGGGGCACCTCCTACGAGCAGTACTTC
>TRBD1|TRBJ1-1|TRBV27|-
CASGDRGNTEAFF
TGTGCCAGCGGGGACAGGGGAAACACTGAAGCTTTCTTT
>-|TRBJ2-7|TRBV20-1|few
CSARGTGTSYEQYF
TGCAGTGCTAGAGGGACCGGGACCTCCTACGAGCAGTACTTC
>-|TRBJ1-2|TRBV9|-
CASSVVGGWGEGASYGYTF
TGTGCCAGCAGCGTAGTCGGAGGATGGGGCGAAGGGGCAAGCTATGGCTACACCTTC
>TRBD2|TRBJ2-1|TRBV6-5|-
CASSYEWASGDSYNEQFF
TGTGCCAGCAGTTACGAATGGGCTAGCGGGGACTCCTACAATGAGCAGTTCTTC
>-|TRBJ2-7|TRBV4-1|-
CASSQGYRVEYEQYF
TGCGCCAGCAGCCAAGGATATAGGGTGGAATACGAGCAGTACTTC
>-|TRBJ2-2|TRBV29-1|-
CSVESGFGTGELFF
TGCAGCGTTGAGTCGGGGTTTGGGACCGGGGAGCTGTTTTTT
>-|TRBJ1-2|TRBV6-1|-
CALRAEVYGYTF
TGTGCGCTGAGGGCAGAGGTTTATGGCTACACCTTC
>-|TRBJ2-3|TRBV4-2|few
CASSQSAGQPTDTQYF
TGTGCCAGCAGCCAATCGGCGGGCCAGCCCACAGATACGCAGTATTTT
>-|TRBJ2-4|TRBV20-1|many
CSVVDSRGAKNIQYF
TGCAGTGTCGTGGACAGCCGCGGAGCCAAAAACATTCAGTACTTC
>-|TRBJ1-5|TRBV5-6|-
CASSLGASSNQPQHF
TGTGCCAGCAGCTTGGGAGCAAGTAGCAATCAGCCCCAGCATTTT
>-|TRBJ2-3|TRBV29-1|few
CSVERRQGPTDTQYF
TGCAGCGTTGAGCGGCGGCAGGGGCCCACAGATACGCAGTATTTT
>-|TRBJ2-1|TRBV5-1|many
CASSLDRAGGEQFF
TGCGCCAGCAGCTTGGACCGGGCGGGCGGTGAGCAGTTCTTC
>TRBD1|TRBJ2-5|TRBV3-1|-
CASSQRGGYVETQYF
TGTGCCAGCAGCCAAAGAGGGGGCTATGTAGAGACCCAGTACTTC
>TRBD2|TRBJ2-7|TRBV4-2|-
CTSSQEGGLTYEQYF
TGTACCAGCAGCCAAGAGGGAGGGTTAACCTACGAGCAGTACTTC
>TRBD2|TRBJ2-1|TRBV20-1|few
CSARGLTSGHNEQFF
TGCAGTGCTAGAGGCCTAACTAGCGGACACAATGAGCAGTTCTTC
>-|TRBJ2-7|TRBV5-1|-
CASLSIPGDYEQYF
TGCGCCAGCTTGAGTATTCCAGGCGACTACGAGCAGTACTTC
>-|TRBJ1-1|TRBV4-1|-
CASSQDDSWGLDTEAFF
TGCGCCAGCAGCCAAGATGATTCGTGGGGGCTTGACACTGAAGCTTTCTTT
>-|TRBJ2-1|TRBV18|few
CASSPQRSDNEQFF
TGTGCCAGCTCACCACAGCGCAGCGACAATGAGCAGTTCTTC
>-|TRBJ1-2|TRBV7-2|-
CASSLVINYGYTF
TGTGCCAGCAGCTTAGTAATTAACTATGGCTACACCTTC
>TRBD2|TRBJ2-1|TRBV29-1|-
CSVTAGGGHNEQFF
TGCAGCGTTACAGCGGGGGGGGGACACAATGAGCAGTTCTTC
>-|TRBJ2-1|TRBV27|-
CASSFGIDYNEQFF
TGTGCCAGCAGTTTCGGGATAGACTACAATGAGCAGTTCTTC
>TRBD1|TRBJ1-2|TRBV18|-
CASSPVQGEGYTF
TGTGCCAGCTCACCAGTCCAGGGGGAAGGCTACACCTTC
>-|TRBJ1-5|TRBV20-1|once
CSARVNPNQPQHF
TGCAGTGCTAGAGTCAACCCTAATCAGCCCCAGCATTTT
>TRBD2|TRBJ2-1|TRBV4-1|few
CASSQEWRGGANNEQFF
TGCGCCAGCAGCCAAGAATGGCGCGGGGGGGCCAACAATGAGCAGTTCTTC
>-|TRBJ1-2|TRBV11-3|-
CASSNRYYGYTF
TGTGCCAGCAGCAACAGATACTATGGCTACACCTTC
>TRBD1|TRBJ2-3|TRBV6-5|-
CASSYSLGTGHTDTQYF
TGTGCCAGCAGTTACTCACTCGGGACAGGCCACACAGATACGCAGTATTTT
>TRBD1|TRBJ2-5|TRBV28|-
CASSWGQTHQETQYF
TGTGCCAGCAGTTGGGGACAGACCCACCAAGAGACCCAGTACTTC
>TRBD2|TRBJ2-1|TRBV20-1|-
CSAKSGAGINEQFF
TGCAGTGCAAAGAGCGGGGCCGGGATCAATGAGCAGTTCTTC
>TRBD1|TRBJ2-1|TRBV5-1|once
CASKVGTVSYNEQFF
TGCGCCAGCAAGGTCGGGACAGTTTCCTACAATGAGCAGTTCTTC
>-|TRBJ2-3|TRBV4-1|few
CASSQVARDTQYF
TGCGCCAGCAGCCAAGTAGCTCGAGACACGCAGTATTTT
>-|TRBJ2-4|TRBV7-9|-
CASSSLSRGNIQYF
TGTGCCAGCAGCTCGTTATCTCGAGGCAACATTCAGTACTTC
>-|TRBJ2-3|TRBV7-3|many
CASSLTPSTDTQYF
TGTGCCAGCAGCTTAACCCCTAGCACAGATACGCAGTATTTT
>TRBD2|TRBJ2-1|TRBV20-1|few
CSVRGLAGVGNEQFF
TGCAGTGTTCGGGGGCTAGCGGGGGTAGGCAATGAGCAGTTCTTC
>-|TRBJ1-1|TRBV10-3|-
CATSGQRLEAFF
TGTGCCACCAGTGGGCAGCGACTTGAAGCTTTCTTT
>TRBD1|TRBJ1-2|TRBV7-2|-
CASSILTGGNGYTF
TGTGCCAGCAGCATCCTAACAGGGGGCAATGGCTACACCTTC
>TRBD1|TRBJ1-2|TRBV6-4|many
CASSARDRGGGYTF
TGTGCCAGCAGTGCACGGGACAGGGGAGGCGGCTACACCTTC
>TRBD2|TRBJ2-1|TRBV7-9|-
CASSLGSRGGYNEQFF
TGTGCCAGCAGCTTAGGGTCGCGGGGGGGTTACAATGAGCAGTTCTTC
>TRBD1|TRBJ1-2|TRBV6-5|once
CASNCRTGPLGDGYTF
TGTGCCAGCAATTGTAGGACAGGCCCATTAGGGGATGGCTACACCTTC
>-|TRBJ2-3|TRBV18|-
CASLASESDTQYF
TGTGCCAGCTTAGCTTCAGAATCAGATACGCAGTATTTT
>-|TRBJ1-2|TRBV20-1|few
CSPLGSSGQETYGYTF
TGCAGTCCCTTAGGGAGCAGCGGGCAAGAGACGTATGGCTACACCTTC
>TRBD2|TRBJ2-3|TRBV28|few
CASSPNPGLAGPTDTQYF
TGTGCCAGCAGTCCTAACCCCGGGCTAGCGGGGCCCACAGATACGCAGTATTTT
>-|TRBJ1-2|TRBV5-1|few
CASKTGETYGYTF
TGCGCCAGCAAAACAGGAGAAACCTATGGCTACACCTTC
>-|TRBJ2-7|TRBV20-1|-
CSASQNSLSYEQYF
TGCAGTGCTAGCCAAAACAGCCTCTCCTACGAGCAGTACTTC
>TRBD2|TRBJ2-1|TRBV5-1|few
CASNLAGVMYNEQFF
TGCGCCAGCAATCTAGCGGGGGTAATGTACAATGAGCAGTTCTTC
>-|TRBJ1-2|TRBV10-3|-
CAIVREHSGYGYTF
TGTGCCATTGTTCGAGAGCACAGCGGTTATGGCTACACCTTC
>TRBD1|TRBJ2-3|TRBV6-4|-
CASGQQGADTQYF
TGTGCCAGCGGGCAACAGGGGGCAGATACGCAGTATTTT
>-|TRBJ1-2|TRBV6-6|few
CASSYQTDIYGYTF
TGTGCCAGCAGTTACCAAACGGACATCTATGGCTACACCTTC
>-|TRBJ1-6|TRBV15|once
CATSRRDESPLHF
TGTGCCACCAGCAGAAGGGATGAGTCACCCCTCCACTTT
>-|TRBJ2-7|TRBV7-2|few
CASSLSYRDGPGEQYF
TGTGCCAGCAGCTTATCCTACCGGGACGGTCCTGGGGAGCAGTACTTC